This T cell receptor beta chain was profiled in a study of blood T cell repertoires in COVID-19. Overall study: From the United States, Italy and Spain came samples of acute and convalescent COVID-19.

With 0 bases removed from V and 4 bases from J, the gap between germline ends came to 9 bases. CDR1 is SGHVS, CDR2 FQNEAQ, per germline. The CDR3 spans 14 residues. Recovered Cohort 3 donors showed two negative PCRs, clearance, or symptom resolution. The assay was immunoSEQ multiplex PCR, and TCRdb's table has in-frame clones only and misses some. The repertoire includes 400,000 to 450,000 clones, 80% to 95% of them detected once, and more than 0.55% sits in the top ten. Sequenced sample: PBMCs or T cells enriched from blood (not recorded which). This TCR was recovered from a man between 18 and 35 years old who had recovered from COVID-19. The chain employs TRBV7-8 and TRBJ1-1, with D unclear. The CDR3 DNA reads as TGTGCCAGCAGCTTAGCGCAGGATGGCACTGAAGCTTTCTTT. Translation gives CASSLAQDGTEAFF.